This passage covers 2 T cell receptor beta chains from one sample sequenced in a study of blood T cell repertoires in COVID-19. TCRdb's table, derived via immunoSEQ multiplex PCR, lists solely in-frame clones and lacks some. This table holds around 250,000 clones, around 85% found once. Sequenced sample: peripheral blood. All receptors come from a man in his 60s with acute or convalescent COVID-19.

The gene calls are TRBV5-6 and TRBJ2-7, with a possible D match to TRBD2 (5 bases). Germline loops: CDR1 SGHDT, CDR2 YYEEEE. Trimming took off 0 bases at V and 1 base at J, with 11 bases between the two ends. The CDR3 has 15 amino acids. CDR3 DNA sequence: TGTGCCAGCAGCTTGGTCGGGGTTGGGTCCTACGAGCAGTACTTC. Residues: CASSLVGVGSYEQYF.

This chain joins TRBV7-2 and TRBJ2-4, with 7 positions matching TRBD1. The CDR3 runs to 14 residues. The germline V gene encodes CDR1 SGHTA and CDR2 FQGNSA. The junction had 2 bases not matched to a gene; V was cut back by 0 bases and J by 6 bases. CDR3: CASSLAGGGNIQYF. DNA of the CDR3: TGTGCCAGCAGCTTAGCAGGGGGCGGAAACATTCAGTACTTC.